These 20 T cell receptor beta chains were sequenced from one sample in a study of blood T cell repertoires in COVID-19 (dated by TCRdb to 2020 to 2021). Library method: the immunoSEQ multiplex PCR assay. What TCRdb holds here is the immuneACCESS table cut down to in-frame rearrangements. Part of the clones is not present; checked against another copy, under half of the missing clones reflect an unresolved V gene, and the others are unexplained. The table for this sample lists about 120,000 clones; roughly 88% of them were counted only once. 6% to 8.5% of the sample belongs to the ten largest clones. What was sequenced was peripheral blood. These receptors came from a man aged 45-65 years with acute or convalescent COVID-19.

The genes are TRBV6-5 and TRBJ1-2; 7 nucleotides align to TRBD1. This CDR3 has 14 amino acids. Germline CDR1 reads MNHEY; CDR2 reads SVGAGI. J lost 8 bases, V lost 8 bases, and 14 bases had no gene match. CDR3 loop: CASRRGQLLLGYTF. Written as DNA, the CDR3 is TGTGCCAGCCGCCGGGGACAGCTCCTTTTGGGCTACACCTTC.

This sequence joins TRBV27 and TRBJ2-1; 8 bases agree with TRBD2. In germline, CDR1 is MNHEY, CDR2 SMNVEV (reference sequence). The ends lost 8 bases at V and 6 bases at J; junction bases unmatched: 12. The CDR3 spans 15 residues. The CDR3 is CASHRKAGGGNEQFF. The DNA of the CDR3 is TGTGCCAGCCACCGTAAGGCGGGAGGCGGCAATGAGCAGTTCTTC.

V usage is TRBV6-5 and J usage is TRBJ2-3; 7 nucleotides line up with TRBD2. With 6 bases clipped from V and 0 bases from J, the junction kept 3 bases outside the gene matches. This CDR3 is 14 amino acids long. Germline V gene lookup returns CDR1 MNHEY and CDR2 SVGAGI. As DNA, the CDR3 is TGTGCCAGCAGGAAGGGAGGGAGCACAGATACGCAGTATTTT. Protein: CASRKGGSTDTQYF.

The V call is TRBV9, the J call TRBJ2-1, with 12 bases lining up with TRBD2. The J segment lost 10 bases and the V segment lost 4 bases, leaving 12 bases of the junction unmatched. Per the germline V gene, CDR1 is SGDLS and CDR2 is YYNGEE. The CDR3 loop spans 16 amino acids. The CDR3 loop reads CASSQGLAGGGKEQFF. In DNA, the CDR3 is TGTGCCAGCAGCCAGGGGCTAGCGGGAGGGGGCAAGGAGCAGTTCTTC.

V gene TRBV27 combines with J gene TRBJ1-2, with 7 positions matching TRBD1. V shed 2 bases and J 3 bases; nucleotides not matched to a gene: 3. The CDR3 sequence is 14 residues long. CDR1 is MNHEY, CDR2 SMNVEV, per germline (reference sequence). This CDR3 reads CASSLRDRDYGYTF. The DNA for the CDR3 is TGTGCCAGCAGTTTAAGGGACAGAGACTATGGCTACACCTTC.

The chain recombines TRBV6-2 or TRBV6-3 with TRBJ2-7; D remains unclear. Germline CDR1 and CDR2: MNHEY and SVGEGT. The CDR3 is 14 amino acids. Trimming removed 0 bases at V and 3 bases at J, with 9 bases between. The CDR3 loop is CASSYSLIDYEQYF. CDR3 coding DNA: TGTGCCAGCAGTTACTCGTTGATAGACTACGAGCAGTACTTC.

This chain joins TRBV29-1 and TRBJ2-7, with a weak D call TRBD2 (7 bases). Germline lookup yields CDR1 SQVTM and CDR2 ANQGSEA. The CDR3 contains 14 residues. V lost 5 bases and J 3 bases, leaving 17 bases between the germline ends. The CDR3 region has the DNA TGCAGCGTTAATGGGGGCGGGAGTGACTACGAGCAGTACTTC. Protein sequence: CSVNGGGSDYEQYF.

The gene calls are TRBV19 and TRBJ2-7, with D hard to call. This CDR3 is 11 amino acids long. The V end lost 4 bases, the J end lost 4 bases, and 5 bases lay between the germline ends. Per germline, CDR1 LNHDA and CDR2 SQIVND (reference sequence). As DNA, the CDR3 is TGTGCCAGTAGTAACACATACGAGCAGTACTTC. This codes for CASSNTYEQYF.

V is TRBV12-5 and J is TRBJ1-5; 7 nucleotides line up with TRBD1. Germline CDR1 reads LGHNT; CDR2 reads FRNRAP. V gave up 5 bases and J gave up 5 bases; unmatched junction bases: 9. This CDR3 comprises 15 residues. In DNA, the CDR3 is TGTGCTAGTGGTCCCGGACAGGTTTCTCATCAGCCCCAGCATTTT. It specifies CASGPGQVSHQPQHF. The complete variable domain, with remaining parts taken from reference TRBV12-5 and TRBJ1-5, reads DARVTQTPRHKVTEMGQEVTMRCQPILGHNTVFWYRQTMMQGLELLAYFRNRAPLDDSGMPKDRFSAEMPDATLATLKIQPSEPRDSAVYFCASGPGQVSHQPQHFGDGTRLSIL.

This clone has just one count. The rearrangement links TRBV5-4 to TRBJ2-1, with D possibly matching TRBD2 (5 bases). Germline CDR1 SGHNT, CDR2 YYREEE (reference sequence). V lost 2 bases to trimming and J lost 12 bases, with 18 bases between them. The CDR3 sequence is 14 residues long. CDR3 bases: TGTGCCAGCAGCTTCGCGACCCAGAGAGAGGGGCAGTTCTTC. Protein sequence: CASSFATQREGQFF. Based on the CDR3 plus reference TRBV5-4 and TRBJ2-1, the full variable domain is ETGVTQSPTHLIKTRGQQVTLRCSSQSGHNTVSWYQQALGQGPQFIFQYYREEENGRGNFPPRFSGLQFPNYSSELNVNALELDDSALYLCASSFATQREGQFFGPGTRLTVL.

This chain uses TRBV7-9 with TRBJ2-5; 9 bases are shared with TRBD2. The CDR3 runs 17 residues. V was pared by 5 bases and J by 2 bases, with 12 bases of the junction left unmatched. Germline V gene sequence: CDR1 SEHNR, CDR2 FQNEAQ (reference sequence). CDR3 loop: CASSLRGSSGIQETQYF. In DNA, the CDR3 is TGTGCCAGCAGCCTCCGAGGGTCTAGCGGGATTCAAGAGACCCAGTACTTC.

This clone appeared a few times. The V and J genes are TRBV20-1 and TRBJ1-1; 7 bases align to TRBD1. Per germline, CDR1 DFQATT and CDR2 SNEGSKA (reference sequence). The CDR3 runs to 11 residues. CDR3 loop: CTVTGVTEAFF. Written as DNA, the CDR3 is TGCACCGTAACAGGGGTCACTGAAGCTTTCTTT.

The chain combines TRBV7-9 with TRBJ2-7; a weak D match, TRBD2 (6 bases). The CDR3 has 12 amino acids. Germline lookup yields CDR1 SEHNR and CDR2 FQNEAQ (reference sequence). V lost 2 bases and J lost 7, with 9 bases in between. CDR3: CASSLRRGEQYF. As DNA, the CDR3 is TGTGCCAGCAGCTTAAGGAGGGGAGAGCAGTACTTC.

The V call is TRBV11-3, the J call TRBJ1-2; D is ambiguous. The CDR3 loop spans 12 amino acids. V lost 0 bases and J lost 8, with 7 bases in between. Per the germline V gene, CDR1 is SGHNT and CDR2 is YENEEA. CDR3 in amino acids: CASSLEYGGYTF. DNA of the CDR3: TGTGCCAGCAGCTTAGAGTACGGGGGCTACACCTTC.

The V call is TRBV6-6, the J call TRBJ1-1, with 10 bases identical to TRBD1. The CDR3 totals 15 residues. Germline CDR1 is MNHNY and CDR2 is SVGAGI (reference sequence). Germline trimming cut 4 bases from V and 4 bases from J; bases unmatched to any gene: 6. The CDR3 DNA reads TGTGCCAGCAGTTCAGGGGACAGGGGCGGCACTGAAGCTTTCTTT. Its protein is CASSSGDRGGTEAFF.

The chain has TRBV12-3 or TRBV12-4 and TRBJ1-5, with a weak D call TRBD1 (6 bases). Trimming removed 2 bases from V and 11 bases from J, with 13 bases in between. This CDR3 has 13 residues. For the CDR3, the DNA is TGTGCCAGCAGTTTATACGGACAGCTGGCCCAGCATTTT. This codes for CASSLYGQLAQHF.

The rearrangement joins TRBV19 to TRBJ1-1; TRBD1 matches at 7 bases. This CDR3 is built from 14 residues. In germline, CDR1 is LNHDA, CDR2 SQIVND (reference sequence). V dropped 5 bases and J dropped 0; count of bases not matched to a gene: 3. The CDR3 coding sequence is TGTGCCAGTAGTGCAGGGGGTATGAACACTGAAGCTTTCTTT. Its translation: CASSAGGMNTEAFF.

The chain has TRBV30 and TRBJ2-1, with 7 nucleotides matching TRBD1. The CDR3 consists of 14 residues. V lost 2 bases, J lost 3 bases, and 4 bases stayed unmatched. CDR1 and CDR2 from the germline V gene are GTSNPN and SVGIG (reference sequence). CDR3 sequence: CAWSPGQLYNEQFF. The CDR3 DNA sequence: TGTGCCTGGAGTCCGGGACAGCTCTACAATGAGCAGTTCTTC.

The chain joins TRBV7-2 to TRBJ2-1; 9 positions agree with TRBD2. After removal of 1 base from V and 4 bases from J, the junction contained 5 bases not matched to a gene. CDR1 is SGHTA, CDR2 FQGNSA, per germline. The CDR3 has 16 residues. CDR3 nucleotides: TGTGCCAGCAGCTTAGGTGTTAGCGGGAGTTACAATGAGCAGTTCTTC. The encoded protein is CASSLGVSGSYNEQFF.

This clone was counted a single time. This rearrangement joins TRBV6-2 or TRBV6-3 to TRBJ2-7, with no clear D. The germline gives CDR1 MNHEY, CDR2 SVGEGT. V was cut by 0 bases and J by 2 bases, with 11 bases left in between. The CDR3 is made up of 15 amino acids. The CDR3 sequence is CASSYSMVTPYEQYF. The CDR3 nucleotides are TGTGCCAGCAGTTACTCGATGGTGACTCCCTACGAGCAGTACTTC.